Each of the 21 T cell receptor beta chains below was sequenced from the same sample in a study of T cells in Graves' hyperthyroidism and ophthalmopathy. The CDR3 regions of TCR beta were amplified from RNA transcripts. The primer set for the first-round RT-PCR of the TCR CDR3 was HTBI. One entry per CDR3 protein, called by TCRdb with MiXCR from the multiplex PCR reads. Of 90,000 to 120,000 distinct CDR3 sequences detected, roughly 15% appear once; the ten largest clones hold around 44%. Sequenced input: blood. Receptors originate from a woman between 50 and 59 years old with Graves' hyperthyroidism.

The table lists this clonotype with many counts. The rearrangement joins TRBV20-1 to TRBJ1-2, with 7 bases that match TRBD1. The CDR3 covers 15 residues. Germline V gives CDR1 DFQATT, CDR2 SNEGSKA (reference sequence). The V segment lost 6 bases and the J segment 0 bases; nucleotides outside the gene matches: 10. CDR3 coding DNA: TGCAGTGCCCGAAGCGGGACAGTTGCTAACTATGGCTACACCTTC. It translates to CSARSGTVANYGYTF.

This clonotype was seen a handful of times. A much more abundant neighbour one base away suggests this may be a read error. This chain uses TRBV6-1 with TRBJ2-1; 7 bases line up with TRBD1. Unmatched junction bases numbered 8, after V lost 1 base and J lost 8 bases. Germline assignment: CDR1 MNHNS and CDR2 SASEGT. The CDR3 loop spans 15 amino acids. CDR3 sequence: CASSEGAGGQYEQFF. The DNA for the CDR3 is TGTGCCAGCAGTGAAGGGGCAGGGGGTCAGTATGAGCAGTTCTTC.

Ten or more counts support this clonotype. The chain is built from TRBV7-9 and TRBJ2-1; D gene ambiguous. The CDR3 covers 12 residues. V lost 1 base and J lost 9, with 7 bases in between. Germline CDR1 reads SEHNR; CDR2 reads FQNEAQ (reference sequence). The CDR3 DNA reads as TGTGCCAGCAGCTTAGTGGGTACTGAGCAGTTCTTC. It yields the protein CASSLVGTEQFF.

This clonotype was recorded at least ten times. The chain employs TRBV28 and TRBJ1-1; D is possibly TRBD1 (5 bases). Germline CDR1 is MDHEN and CDR2 is SYDVKM. V was clipped by 2 bases and J by 5 bases, with 15 bases between them. This CDR3 is built from 15 residues. CDR3 in DNA: TGTGCCAGCAGTTTAAGCCACAGGAAGGGAACTGAAGCTTTCTTT. It yields the protein CASSLSHRKGTEAFF.

The chain is built from TRBV20-1 and TRBJ2-5; the match to TRBD2 covers 8 bases. V shed 4 bases, J shed 4 bases, and the junction held 11 bases outside the gene matches. Germline lookup yields CDR1 DFQATT and CDR2 SNEGSKA (reference sequence). The CDR3 is made up of 15 amino acids. The CDR3 loop reads CSAKRAGLARETQYF. Written as DNA, the CDR3 is TGCAGTGCTAAGAGGGCAGGACTAGCCCGAGAGACCCAGTACTTC.

This clonotype was counted ten times or more. The V call is TRBV6-1, the J call TRBJ2-5, with a tentative D call TRBD2 (5 bases). Germline lookup yields CDR1 MNHNS and CDR2 SASEGT. The CDR3 sequence is 15 residues long. Trimming pared 5 bases from V and 5 bases from J, leaving 18 bases between. CDR3 protein: CASSNTQEDGETQYF. The CDR3 nucleotides read TGTGCCAGCAGTAACACCCAGGAGGACGGGGAGACCCAGTACTTC.

This clonotype has ten or more counts. The chain recombines TRBV7-2 with TRBJ2-1; TRBD2 aligns across 10 bases. This CDR3 is built from 14 residues. Losses at the gene ends were 0 bases for V and 10 bases for J; bases not matched to a gene: 3. Germline V gene data show CDR1 as SGHTA and CDR2 as FQGNSA. CDR3 sequence: CASSLALAGAEQFF. DNA of the CDR3: TGTGCCAGCAGCTTAGCTCTAGCGGGAGCCGAGCAGTTCTTC.

This clonotype was counted ten times or more. The rearrangement links TRBV24-1 to TRBJ1-4; D not certain. V was clipped by 9 bases and J by 3 bases, with 10 bases between them. The V gene's germline CDR1 is KGHDR and CDR2 SFDVKD. There are 13 residues in the CDR3. As DNA, the CDR3 is TGTGCCACCCAGAGGGAGGCTAATGAAAAACTGTTTTTT. This encodes CATQREANEKLFF.

The rearrangement uses TRBV3-1 and TRBJ2-1; D ambiguous. CDR3 length: 14 residues. V was cut by 8 bases and J by 5 bases, with 16 bases left in between. Germline V lookup: CDR1 LGHDT, CDR2 YNNKEL (reference sequence). The CDR3 sequence is CASRPGPRNNEQFF. CDR3 DNA: TGTGCCAGCCGCCCGGGCCCCAGGAACAATGAGCAGTTCTTC.

This clonotype was detected only a few times. This may stem from a read error, because a much larger clone lies one nucleotide away. The gene calls are TRBV10-1 and TRBJ2-2; possible D gene TRBD1, 6 bases. Germline CDR1 reads WNHNN; CDR2 reads SYGVQD (reference sequence). The CDR3 loop spans 16 amino acids. The V gene lost 5 bases and the J gene lost 0 bases, with 13 bases spanning the gap. The CDR3, as DNA: TGCGCCAGCAGTTCTGGACAGACCGCGAACACCGGGGAGCTGTTTTTT. This sequence encodes CASSSGQTANTGELFF.

V and J are TRBV2 and TRBJ2-2; TRBD1 matches at 11 bases. This CDR3 is built from 14 residues. With 7 bases clipped from V and 6 bases from J, the junction kept 4 bases outside the gene matches. Germline V gene data show CDR1 as SNHLY and CDR2 as FYNNEI. The CDR3 protein is CASNGQGAAGELFF. CDR3 nucleotides: TGTGCCAGCAATGGACAGGGGGCTGCCGGGGAGCTGTTTTTT.

This clonotype showed up many times. The gene calls are TRBV5-1 and TRBJ1-1; D not certain. The CDR3 covers 18 residues. Germline-derived CDR1 and CDR2 are SGHRS and YFSETQ. V lost 0 bases to trimming and J lost 0 bases, with 18 bases between them. CDR3 bases: TGCGCCAGCAGCTTGGCCCCAGCTCGGGTAACCATGAACACTGAAGCTTTCTTT. Its translation: CASSLAPARVTMNTEAFF.

This clonotype was found many times. The chain joins TRBV30 to TRBJ1-4; TRBD1 agrees at 7 bases. The CDR3 spans 13 residues. With 2 bases clipped from V and 8 bases from J, the junction kept 5 bases outside the gene matches. CDR1 and CDR2 (germline): GTSNPN, SVGIG (reference sequence). This CDR3 reads CAWSTGDEEKLFF. CDR3 sequence (DNA): TGTGCCTGGAGTACAGGGGACGAAGAAAAACTGTTTTTT.

The V and J genes are TRBV28 and TRBJ2-7; TRBD2 aligns across 7 bases. The length of the CDR3 is 16 residues. Germline-derived CDR1 and CDR2 are MDHEN and SYDVKM. V trimming: 4 bases; J trimming: 1 base; junction bases outside the gene matches: 10. CDR3 coding DNA: TGTGCCAGCAGTTCCGCTGGACTAGTGACGTCCTACGAGCAGTACTTC. It yields the protein CASSSAGLVTSYEQYF.

The gene calls are TRBV20-1 and TRBJ2-1; 14 nucleotides match TRBD2. CDR1 is DFQATT, CDR2 SNEGSKA, per germline (reference sequence). J was trimmed by 8 bases and V by 1 base; bases with no gene match: 7. The CDR3 totals 16 residues. The CDR3 spells CSARVVTSGRADEQFF. The CDR3 DNA sequence: TGCAGTGCTAGAGTGGTGACTAGCGGGAGGGCCGATGAGCAGTTCTTC.

The table lists this clonotype with many counts. CDR3 sequence: CASSSRTGAYTGELFF. The CDR3 DNA is TGTGCCAGCAGCTCCCGGACAGGAGCATACACCGGGGAGCTGTTTTTT. This chain links TRBV7-9 with TRBJ2-2, with 7 bases identical to TRBD1. The CDR3 has 16 residues. Trimming removed 4 bases from V and 3 bases from J; junction bases left unmatched: 8. The germline CDR1 and CDR2 sequences are SEHNR and FQNEAQ (reference sequence).

Only a few counts were recorded for this clonotype. The rearrangement joins TRBV28 to TRBJ1-3; D not resolved. V lost 6 bases, J lost 0 bases, and 9 bases lay in between. The CDR3 is 14 residues long. CDR1 and CDR2 (germline): MDHEN, SYDVKM. The CDR3 region is CASSTTSSGNTIYF. CDR3 DNA sequence: TGTGCCAGCAGCACCACGAGCTCTGGAAACACCATATATTTT. Full variable domain (remainder filled in from reference TRBV28 and TRBJ1-3): DVKVTQSSRYLVKRTGEKVFLECVQDMDHENMFWYRQDPGLGLRLIYFSYDVKMKEKGDIPEGYSVSREKKERFSLILESASTNQTSMYLCASSTTSSGNTIYFGEGSWLTVV.

Many counts were recorded for this clonotype. The chain links TRBV5-1 to TRBJ1-1, with D maybe TRBD1 (5 bases). The germline V and J ends were trimmed by 4 bases and 4 bases, with 17 bases remaining between them. The CDR3 has 15 amino acids. Germline V gene data show CDR1 as SGHRS and CDR2 as YFSETQ. Here the CDR3 reads CASSSTDGGFTEAFF. For the CDR3, the DNA is TGCGCCAGCAGCAGCACGGACGGGGGATTCACTGAAGCTTTCTTT. The full variable domain, completed using reference TRBV5-1 and TRBJ1-1, is KAGVTQTPRYLIKTRGQQVTLSCSPISGHRSVSWYQQTPGQGLQFLFEYFSETQRNKGNFPGRFSGRQFSNSRSEMNVSTLELGDSALYLCASSSTDGGFTEAFFGQGTRLTVV.

This chain connects TRBV24-1 to TRBJ1-6; no clear D. The V gene's germline CDR1 is KGHDR and CDR2 SFDVKD. Trimming took off 4 bases at V and 0 bases at J, with 6 bases between the two ends. The CDR3 covers 15 residues. CDR3 bases: TGTGCCACCAGTGAAGGGAGCTCCTATAATTCACCCCTCCACTTT. Translating gives CATSEGSSYNSPLHF.

This clonotype has a count of ten or more. The chain employs TRBV19 and TRBJ2-3; TRBD2 matches at 12 bases. The CDR3 runs to 15 residues. V shed 6 bases, J shed 4 bases, and the junction held 5 bases outside the gene matches. Germline V lookup: CDR1 LNHDA, CDR2 SQIVND (reference sequence). CDR3 bases: TGTGCCAGTAGCAAACTAGCGGGAGGATCAGATACGCAGTATTTT. It specifies CASSKLAGGSDTQYF.

This clonotype was recorded at least ten times. The chain employs TRBV20-1 and TRBJ2-3, with 12 bases lining up with TRBD2. The CDR3 is 16 residues long. Germline V gene sequence: CDR1 DFQATT, CDR2 SNEGSKA (reference sequence). J gave up 6 bases and V 3 bases, and 10 bases lay outside the gene matches. The CDR3 DNA reads as TGCAGTGCTAGGATCGCTAGCGGGAGGGCCTGGGATACGCAGTATTTT. This translates into CSARIASGRAWDTQYF.